Sequencing of this T cell receptor beta chain was carried out in a study of blood T cells in healthy people across ages. As to this clonotype: Antigen: not known.

In terms of origin and age, donors were healthy Caucasian individuals from Russia aged roughly 6 to 90. Every donor provided approximately 10 milliliters of peripheral blood. Isolated per sample were at least 6 million PBMCs. For the second PCR, which ran for 7 to 11 cycles, a sample-barcoded 5' primer and a J-beta primer mix were used. TCRdb reprocessed the 5' RACE reads with MiXCR, giving one entry per CDR3 protein. The sample has 700,000 to 850,000 distinct CDR3 sequences, roughly 40% seen once. Study-wide points: It was found that TCR beta diversity correlated strongly with the percentage of naive T cells.

This CDR3 has 14 residues. V lost 1 base, J lost 6 bases, and 11 bases lay in between. From germline, CDR1 is SGHTA and CDR2 FQGTGA. The gene calls are TRBV7-3 and TRBJ2-3, with no clear D. Material for sequencing was blood. The origin of this receptor is a young man in good health. This CDR3 is CASSLISSSDTQYF. CDR3 nucleotides: TGTGCCAGCAGCTTAATAAGCTCCTCTGATACGCAGTATTTT.